This TCR beta chain was found in a study of T cell responses to AZD1222 COVID-19 vaccine. Study conclusions and caveats: Vaccination with two AZD1222 doses was followed by a rise in Spike-specific TCR breadth and depth.

The CDR3 spans 14 residues. Germline CDR1 LGHDT, CDR2 YNNKEL (reference sequence). V shed 1 base, J shed 17 bases, and the junction held 5 bases outside the gene matches. A word on this clone: Antigen unknown.

The assay was immunoSEQ multiplex PCR, and TCRdb's table has in-frame clones only and misses some. The profile shows about 96,000 clones, under 95% of them singletons. The V call is TRBV3-1 (or the pseudogene TRBV3-2), the J call TRBJ2-2; 15 nucleotides align to TRBD2. The sample was peripheral blood, taken on day 0 of MenACWY control vaccination. The receptor comes from an adult in good health. CDR3 region: CASSQAGTSGRTFF. Written as DNA, the CDR3 is TGTGCCAGCAGCCAAGCTGGGACTAGCGGGAGGACCTTTTTT.